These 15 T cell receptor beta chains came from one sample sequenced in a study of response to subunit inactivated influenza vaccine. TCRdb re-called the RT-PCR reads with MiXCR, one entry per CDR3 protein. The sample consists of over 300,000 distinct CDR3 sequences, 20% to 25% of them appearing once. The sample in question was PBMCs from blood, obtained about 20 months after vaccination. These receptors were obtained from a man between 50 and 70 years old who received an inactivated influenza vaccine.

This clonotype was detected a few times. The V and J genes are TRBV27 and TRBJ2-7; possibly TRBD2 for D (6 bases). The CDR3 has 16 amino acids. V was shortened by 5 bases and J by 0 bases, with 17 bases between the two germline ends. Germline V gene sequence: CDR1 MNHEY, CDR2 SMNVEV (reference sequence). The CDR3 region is CASSPSRGIVSYEQYF. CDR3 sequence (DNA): TGTGCCAGCAGTCCCTCTCGGGGGATCGTCTCCTACGAGCAGTACTTC.

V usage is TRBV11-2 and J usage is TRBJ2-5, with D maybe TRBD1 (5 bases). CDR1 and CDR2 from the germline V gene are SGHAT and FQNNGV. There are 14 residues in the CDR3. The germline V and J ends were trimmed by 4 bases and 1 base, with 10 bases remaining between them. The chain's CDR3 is CASSYGGAQETQYF. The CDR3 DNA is TGTGCCAGCAGCTACGGTGGGGCCCAAGAGACCCAGTACTTC. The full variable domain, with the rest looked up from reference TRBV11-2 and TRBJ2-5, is EAGVAQSPRYKIIEKRQSVAFWCNPISGHATLYWYQQILGQGPKLLIQFQNNGVVDDSQLPKDRFSAERLKGVDSTLKIQPAKLEDSAVYLCASSYGGAQETQYFGPGTRLLVL.

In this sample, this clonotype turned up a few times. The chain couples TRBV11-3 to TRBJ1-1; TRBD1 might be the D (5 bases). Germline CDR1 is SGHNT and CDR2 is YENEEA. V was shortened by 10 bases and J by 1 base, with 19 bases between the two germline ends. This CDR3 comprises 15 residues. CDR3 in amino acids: CATFPEPGGNTEAFF. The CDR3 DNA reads TGTGCCACCTTCCCCGAGCCGGGGGGGAACACTGAAGCTTTCTTT.

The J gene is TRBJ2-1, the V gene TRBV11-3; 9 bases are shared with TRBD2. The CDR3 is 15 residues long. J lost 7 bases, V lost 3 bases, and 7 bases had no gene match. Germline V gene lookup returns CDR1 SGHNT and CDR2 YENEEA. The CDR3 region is CASSFSAGGVNEQFF. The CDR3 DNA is TGTGCCAGCAGCTTCTCGGCGGGAGGGGTAAATGAGCAGTTCTTC.

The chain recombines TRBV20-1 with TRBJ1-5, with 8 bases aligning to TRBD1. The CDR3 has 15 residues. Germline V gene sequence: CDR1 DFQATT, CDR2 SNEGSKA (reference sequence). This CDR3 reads CRMTGVGSFGQPQHF. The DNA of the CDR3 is TGCAGGATGACAGGGGTCGGATCCTTCGGTCAGCCCCAGCATTTT.

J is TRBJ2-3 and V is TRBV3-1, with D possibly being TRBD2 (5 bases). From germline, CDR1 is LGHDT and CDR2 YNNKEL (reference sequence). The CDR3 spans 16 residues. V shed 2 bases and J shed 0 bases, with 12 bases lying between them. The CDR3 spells CASSQSGSISTDTQYF. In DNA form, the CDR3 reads TGTGCCAGCAGCCAAAGCGGCAGTATAAGCACAGATACGCAGTATTTT.

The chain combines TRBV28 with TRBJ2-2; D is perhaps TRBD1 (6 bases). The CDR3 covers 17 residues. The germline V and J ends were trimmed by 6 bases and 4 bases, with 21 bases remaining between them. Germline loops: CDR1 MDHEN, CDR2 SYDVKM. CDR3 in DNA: TGTGCCAGCAGACTAGGGGAGAGACAGGTCCGCACCGGGGAGCTGTTTTTT. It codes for CASRLGERQVRTGELFF.

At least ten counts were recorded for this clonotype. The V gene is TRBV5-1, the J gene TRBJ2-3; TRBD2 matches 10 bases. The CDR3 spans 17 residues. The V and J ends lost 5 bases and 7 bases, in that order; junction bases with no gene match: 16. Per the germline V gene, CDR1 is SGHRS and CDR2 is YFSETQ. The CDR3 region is CASSLNWASGSTYTQYF. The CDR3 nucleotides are TGCGCCAGCAGTCTCAATTGGGCTAGCGGGAGTACGTATACGCAGTATTTT.

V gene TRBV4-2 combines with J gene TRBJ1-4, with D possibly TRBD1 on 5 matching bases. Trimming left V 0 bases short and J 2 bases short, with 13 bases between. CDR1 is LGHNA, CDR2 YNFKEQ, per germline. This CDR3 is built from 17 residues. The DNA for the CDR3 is TGTGCCAGCAGCCAAGATCGGTACGGGGGGACTAATGAAAAACTGTTTTTT. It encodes CASSQDRYGGTNEKLFF.

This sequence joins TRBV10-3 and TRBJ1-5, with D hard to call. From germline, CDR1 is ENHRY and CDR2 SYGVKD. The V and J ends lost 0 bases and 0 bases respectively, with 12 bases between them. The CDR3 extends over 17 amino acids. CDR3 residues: CAISESSTYISNQPQHF. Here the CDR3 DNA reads TGTGCCATCAGTGAGTCGTCAACATATATTAGCAATCAGCCCCAGCATTTT.

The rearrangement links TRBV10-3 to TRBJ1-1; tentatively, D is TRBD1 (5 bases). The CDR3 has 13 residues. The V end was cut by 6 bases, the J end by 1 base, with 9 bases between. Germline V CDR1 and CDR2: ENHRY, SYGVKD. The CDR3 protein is CAISFDRNTEAFF. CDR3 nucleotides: TGTGCCATCAGCTTCGACAGGAACACTGAAGCTTTCTTT.

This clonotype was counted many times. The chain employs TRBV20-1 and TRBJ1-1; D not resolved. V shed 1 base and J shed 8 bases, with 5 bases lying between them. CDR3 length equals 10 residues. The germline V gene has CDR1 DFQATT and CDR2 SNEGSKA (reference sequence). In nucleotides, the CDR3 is TGCAGTGCTAGAGTGGGGGAAGCTTTCTTT. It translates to CSARVGEAFF.

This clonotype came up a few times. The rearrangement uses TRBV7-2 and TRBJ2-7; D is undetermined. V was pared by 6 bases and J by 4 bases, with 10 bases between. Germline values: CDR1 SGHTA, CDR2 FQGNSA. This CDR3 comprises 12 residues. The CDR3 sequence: CASRSGIYEQYF. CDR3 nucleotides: TGTGCCAGCAGATCTGGGATATACGAGCAGTACTTC.

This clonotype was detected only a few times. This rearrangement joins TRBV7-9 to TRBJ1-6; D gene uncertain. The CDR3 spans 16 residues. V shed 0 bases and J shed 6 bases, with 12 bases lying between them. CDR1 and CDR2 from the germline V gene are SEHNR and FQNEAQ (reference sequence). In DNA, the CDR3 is TGTGCCAGCAGCTTAGCCGGGAGCAGTGGTAATTCACCCCTCCACTTT. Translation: CASSLAGSSGNSPLHF.

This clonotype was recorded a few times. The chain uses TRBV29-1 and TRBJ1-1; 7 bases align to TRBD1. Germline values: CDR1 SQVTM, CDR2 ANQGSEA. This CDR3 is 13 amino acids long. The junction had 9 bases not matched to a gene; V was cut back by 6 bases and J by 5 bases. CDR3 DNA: TGCAGCGTGAGACAGGGCGGTGGGACTGAAGCTTTCTTT. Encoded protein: CSVRQGGGTEAFF.